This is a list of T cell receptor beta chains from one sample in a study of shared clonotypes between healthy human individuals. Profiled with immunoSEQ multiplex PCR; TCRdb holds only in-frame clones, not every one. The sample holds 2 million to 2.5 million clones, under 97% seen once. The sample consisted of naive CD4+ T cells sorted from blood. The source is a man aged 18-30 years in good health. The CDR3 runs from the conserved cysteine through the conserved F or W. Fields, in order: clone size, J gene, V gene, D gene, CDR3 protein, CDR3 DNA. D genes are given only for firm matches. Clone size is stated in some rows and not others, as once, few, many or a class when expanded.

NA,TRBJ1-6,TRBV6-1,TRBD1,CASSVGTVNSPLHF,TGTGCCAGCAGTGTAGGGACAGTTAATTCACCCCTCCACTTT
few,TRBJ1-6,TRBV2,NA,CASRETVPLHF,TGTGCCAGCAGGGAGACGGTTCCCCTCCACTTT
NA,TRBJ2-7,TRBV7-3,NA,CASSTGTGEQYF,TGTGCCAGCAGCACGGGTACGGGCGAGCAGTACTTC
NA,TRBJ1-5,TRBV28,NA,CASSSWGTNQPQHF,TGTGCCAGCAGTTCCTGGGGTACAAATCAGCCCCAGCATTTT
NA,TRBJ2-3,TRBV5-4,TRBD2,CASSFQRGGTDTQYF,TGTGCCAGCAGCTTTCAGCGGGGGGGAACAGATACGCAGTATTTT
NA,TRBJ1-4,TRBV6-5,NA,CASGAGTDEKLFF,TGTGCCAGCGGGGCGGGAACTGATGAAAAACTGTTTTTT
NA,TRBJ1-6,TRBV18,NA,CASSALTGTDGAPLHF,TGTGCCAGCTCGGCCTTAACGGGGACCGATGGGGCTCCCCTCCACTTT
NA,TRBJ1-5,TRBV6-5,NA,CASSYSTEDQPQHF,TGTGCCAGCAGTTACTCGACAGAAGATCAGCCCCAGCATTTT
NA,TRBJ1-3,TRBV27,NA,CASSRSSGNTIYF,TGTGCCAGCAGCCGGAGCTCTGGAAACACCATATATTTT
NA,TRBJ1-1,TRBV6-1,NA,CASSEAAGLGNTEAFF,TGTGCCAGCAGTGAAGCGGCCGGTCTTGGGAACACTGAAGCTTTCTTT
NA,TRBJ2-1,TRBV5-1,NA,CASSAAWGNYNEQFF,TGCGCCAGCAGCGCGGCCTGGGGGAACTACAATGAGCAGTTCTTC
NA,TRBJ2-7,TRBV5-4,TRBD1,CASSLAPGQAYEQYF,TGTGCCAGCAGCCTCGCGCCTGGACAGGCCTACGAGCAGTACTTC
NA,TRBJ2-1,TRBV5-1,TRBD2,CASSIDLTSGRSNEQFF,TGCGCCAGCAGCATAGACCTGACTAGCGGAAGGTCGAATGAGCAGTTCTTC
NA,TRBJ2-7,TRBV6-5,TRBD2,CASSRASGNYEQYF,TGTGCCAGCAGCAGGGCTAGCGGAAACTACGAGCAGTACTTC
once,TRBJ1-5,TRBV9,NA,CASSGGGLSNQPQHF,TGTGCCAGCAGCGGGGGAGGGCTCAGCAATCAGCCCCAGCATTTT
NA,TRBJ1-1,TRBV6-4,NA,CASSSTGNTEAFF,TGTGCCAGCAGTAGTACAGGGAACACTGAAGCTTTCTTT
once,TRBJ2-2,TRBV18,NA,CASSRYPPAGSNTGELFF,TGTGCCAGCTCGCGATATCCACCGGCGGGATCGAACACCGGGGAGCTGTTTTTT
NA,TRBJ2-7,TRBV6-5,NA,CASSYSASAHYEQYF,TGTGCCAGCAGTTACTCGGCCAGCGCACACTACGAGCAGTACTTC
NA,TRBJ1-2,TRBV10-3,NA,CAISEGINYGYTF,TGTGCCATCAGTGAAGGGATTAACTATGGCTACACCTTC
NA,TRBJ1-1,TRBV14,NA,CASSRGVQAAFF,TGTGCCAGCAGCCGTGGGGTACAAGCAGCTTTCTTT